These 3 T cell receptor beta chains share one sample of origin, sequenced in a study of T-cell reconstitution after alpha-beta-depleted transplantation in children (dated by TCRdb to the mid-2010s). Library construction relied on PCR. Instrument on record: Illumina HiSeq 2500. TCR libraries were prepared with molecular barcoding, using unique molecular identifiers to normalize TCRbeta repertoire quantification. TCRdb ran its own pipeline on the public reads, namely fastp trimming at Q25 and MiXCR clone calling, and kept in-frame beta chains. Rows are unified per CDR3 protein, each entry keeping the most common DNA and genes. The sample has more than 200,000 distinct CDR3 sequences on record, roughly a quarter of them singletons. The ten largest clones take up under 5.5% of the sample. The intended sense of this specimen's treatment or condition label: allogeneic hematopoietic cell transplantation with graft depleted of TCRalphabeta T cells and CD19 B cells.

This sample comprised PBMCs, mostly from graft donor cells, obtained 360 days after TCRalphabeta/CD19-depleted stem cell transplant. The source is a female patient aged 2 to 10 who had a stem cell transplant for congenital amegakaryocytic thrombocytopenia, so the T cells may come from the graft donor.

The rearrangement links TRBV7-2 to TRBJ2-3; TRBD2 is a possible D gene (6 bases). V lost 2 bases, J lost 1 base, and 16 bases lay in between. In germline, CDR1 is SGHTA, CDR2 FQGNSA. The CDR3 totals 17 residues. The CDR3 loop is CASSLSGVGGGTDTQYF. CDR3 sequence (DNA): TGTGCCAGCAGCTTATCCGGGGTGGGGGGTGGCACAGATACGCAGTATTTT.

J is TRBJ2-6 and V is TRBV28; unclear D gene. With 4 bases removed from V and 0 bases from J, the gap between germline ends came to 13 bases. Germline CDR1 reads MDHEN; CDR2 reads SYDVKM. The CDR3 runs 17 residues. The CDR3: CASSSRRSFSGANVLTF. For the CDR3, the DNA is TGTGCCAGCAGTTCCCGACGGAGTTTCTCTGGGGCCAACGTCCTGACTTTC.

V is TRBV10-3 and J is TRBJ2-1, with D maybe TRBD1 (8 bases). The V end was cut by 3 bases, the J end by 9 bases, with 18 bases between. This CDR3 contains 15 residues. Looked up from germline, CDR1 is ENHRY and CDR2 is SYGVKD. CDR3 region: CAISEQGGGLAEQFF. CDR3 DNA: TGTGCCATCAGTGAACAGGGGGGGGGGTTAGCTGAGCAGTTCTTC.